This T cell receptor (beta chain) was observed in a study of naive and memory T cell subsets. Both TRBC1 and TRBC2 were covered by a beta constant-region primer of two equimolar oligonucleotides. TCRdb passed the UMI-ligation and nested PCR reads through MiXCR, listing each CDR3 protein once. The sample yields 70,000 to 95,000 distinct CDR3 sequences, more than 6.5% seen once. Comment on this clonotype: Given a much more abundant clone one base away, this may be a read error.

CDR3 size: 17 residues. CDR1 and CDR2 (germline): MNHEY, SVGAGI. The ends were cut back, 5 bases at V and 10 bases at J, with 24 bases in the middle. Sequenced input: central memory CD4+ T cells from blood. The chain employs TRBV6-5 and TRBJ1-6, with a possible D match to TRBD1 (5 bases). This receptor was identified in a human donor in good health. In nucleotides, the CDR3 is TGTGCCAGCAGTCCCCAAATTCGCAGGGTTGCGAAATCACCCCTCCACTTT. Its protein product is CASSPQIRRVAKSPLHF.